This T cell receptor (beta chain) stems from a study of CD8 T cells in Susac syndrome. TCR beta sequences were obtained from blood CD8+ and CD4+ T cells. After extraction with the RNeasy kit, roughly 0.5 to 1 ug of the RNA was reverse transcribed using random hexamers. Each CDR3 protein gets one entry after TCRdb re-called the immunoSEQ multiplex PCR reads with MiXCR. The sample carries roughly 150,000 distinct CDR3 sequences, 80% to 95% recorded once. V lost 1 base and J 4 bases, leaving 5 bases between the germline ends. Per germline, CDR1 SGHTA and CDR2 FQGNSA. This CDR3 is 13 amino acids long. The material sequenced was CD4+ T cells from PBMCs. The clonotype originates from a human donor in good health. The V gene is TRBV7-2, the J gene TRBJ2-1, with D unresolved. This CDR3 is CASSLGRYNEQFF. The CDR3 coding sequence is TGTGCCAGCAGCTTAGGACGTTACAATGAGCAGTTCTTC.